The clone carrying this T cell receptor beta chain was seen ten or more times. Its antigen is undetermined. A lack of ophthalmopathy progression within 18 months defined stable Graves' hyperthyroidism. Orbital computed tomography and thyroid ultrasound, together with serum TRAb and thyroxine and clinical symptoms, were used for diagnoses. J was trimmed by 4 bases and V by 10 bases; bases with no gene match: 6. This CDR3 contains 15 residues. This record belongs to a study of T cells in Graves' hyperthyroidism and ophthalmopathy. Whole-study results and caveats: A 13 V-J model separated ophthalmopathy from stable hyperthyroidism. The model forecast ophthalmopathy, anticipating it by a median roughly 6 months before onset.

Amplification targeted TCR beta CDR3 regions from RNA transcripts. Carried out on the TCR CDR3, a first-round RT-PCR used the HTBI primer set. TCRdb itself ran the multiplex PCR reads through MiXCR, one entry per CDR3 protein. This table has 470,000 or so distinct CDR3 sequences, around 21% appearing once. This clonotype was obtained from a man aged 18 to 29 with Graves' hyperthyroidism. The sample consisted of blood. The chain joins TRBV12-3 or TRBV12-4 to TRBJ2-3, with 15 bases matching TRBD2. Here the CDR3 reads CATSWTSGGADTQYF. The CDR3 nucleotides read TGTGCCACCTCCTGGACTAGCGGGGGGGCAGATACGCAGTATTTT.